A single sample is the source of the 13 T cell receptor beta chains below, sequenced in a study of CD8 T cells in ankylosing spondylitis. Study results and limitations: There was a TCR beta motif, made of fewer than 10 highly homologous variants, that appeared characteristic of ankylosing spondylitis blood.

Each CDR3 protein is one row after TCRdb ran MiXCR on the 5' RACE reads. Of about 390,000 distinct CDR3 sequences detected, about 20% appear once; the ten largest clones hold roughly 16%. Their antigens remain unidentified. Material for sequencing was blood, either unsorted or a sorted T cell fraction (not recorded which). These receptors came from a male donor with ankylosing spondylitis.

In its sample, this clonotype was seen a few times. The gene calls are TRBV30 and TRBJ2-5; D gene unclear. This CDR3 has 13 amino acids. Trimming left V 2 bases short and J 2 bases short, with 9 bases between. Germline CDR1 reads GTSNPN; CDR2 reads SVGIG (reference sequence). The CDR3 coding sequence is TGTGCCTGGAGTAGGCGGAATCAAGAGACCCAGTACTTC. Its translation: CAWSRRNQETQYF.

The V call is TRBV11-2, the J call TRBJ2-1, with 7 bases matching TRBD2. Germline-derived CDR1 and CDR2 are SGHAT and FQNNGV. Trimming at V came to 1 base and at J to 6 bases, leaving 3 bases not matched to a gene. The CDR3 has 14 residues. CDR3 sequence reads: CASSLGGSSNEQFF. The CDR3 DNA reads as TGTGCCAGCAGCTTAGGCGGGAGCAGCAATGAGCAGTTCTTC.

This clonotype has a handful of counts. This chain connects TRBV2 to TRBJ2-1, with 7 bases aligning to TRBD1. Losses at the gene ends were 7 bases for V and 7 bases for J; bases not matched to a gene: 7. Germline CDR1 reads SNHLY; CDR2 reads FYNNEI. The CDR3 is 13 residues long. The CDR3 DNA sequence: TGTGCCAGCATGAGGGGGCTAGGGAATGAGCAGTTCTTC. Translating it yields CASMRGLGNEQFF.

This clonotype was observed a few times. The J gene is TRBJ2-1, the V gene TRBV11-3; D possibly corresponds to TRBD2 (6 bases). The ends were cut back, 1 base at V and 0 bases at J, with 10 bases in the middle. There are 16 residues in the CDR3. Germline values: CDR1 SGHNT, CDR2 YENEEA. The CDR3: CASSLGPSVSYNEQFF. The DNA for the CDR3 is TGTGCCAGCAGCTTAGGCCCTAGCGTCTCCTACAATGAGCAGTTCTTC.

This clonotype came up a few times. This sequence joins TRBV18 and TRBJ2-1, with D tentatively TRBD2 (6 bases). The CDR3 spans 14 residues. V gave up 0 bases and J gave up 13 bases, with 16 bases separating them. The germline V gene has CDR1 KGHSH and CDR2 LQKENI. The CDR3 nucleotides are TGTGCCAGCTCACCACCGATACTAGCCGCGTCCCAGTTCTTC. Its translation: CASSPPILAASQFF.

The chain combines TRBV2 with TRBJ1-5; 9 bases match TRBD1. The germline V gene encodes CDR1 SNHLY and CDR2 FYNNEI. The CDR3 sequence is 14 residues long. With 7 bases clipped from V and 6 bases from J, the junction kept 7 bases outside the gene matches. The CDR3 region is CASTSGTGTQPQHF. In nucleotides, the CDR3 is TGTGCCAGCACAAGCGGGACAGGGACTCAGCCCCAGCATTTT.

In this sample, this clonotype turned up once. The genes are TRBV7-7 and TRBJ2-3; D perhaps matches TRBD2 (6 bases). V was cut by 5 bases and J by 4 bases, with 16 bases left in between. CDR1 SSHAT and CDR2 FNYEAQ come from the germline V gene (reference sequence). The CDR3 spans 15 residues. DNA of the CDR3: TGTGCCAGCAGCCGGACTACAACGCTCGCAGATACGCAGTATTTT. Translation: CASSRTTTLADTQYF.

This clonotype was observed a handful of times. The chain combines TRBV7-3 with TRBJ2-2; D may be TRBD1 or TRBD2 (5 bases each). Germline V lookup: CDR1 SGHTA, CDR2 FQGTGA. V dropped 5 bases and J dropped 4 bases, with 8 bases sitting between them. The CDR3 totals 13 residues. CDR3 bases: TGTGCCAGCAGCATCGGGACCACCGGGGAGCTGTTTTTT. Translation gives CASSIGTTGELFF.

This clonotype was observed a few times. V usage is TRBV7-2 and J usage is TRBJ2-1; D unresolved. The germline V and J ends were trimmed by 3 bases and 8 bases, with 14 bases remaining between them. This CDR3 has 14 residues. CDR1 SGHTA and CDR2 FQGNSA come from the germline V gene. The CDR3 loop is CASSLAFRVHEQFF. The DNA of the CDR3 is TGTGCCAGCAGCTTGGCTTTTAGAGTCCATGAGCAGTTCTTC.

A few counts support this clonotype. The genes are TRBV4-3 and TRBJ2-1; 7 bases match TRBD2. The CDR3 spans 17 residues. Germline CDR1 LGHNA, CDR2 YSLEER. V lost 4 bases and J lost 4; bases outside the gene matches: 13. The CDR3 coding sequence is TGCGCCAGCAGCCGTTTCCTTTCCGGGAGGACGTACAATGAGCAGTTCTTC. Encoded protein: CASSRFLSGRTYNEQFF.

This chain links TRBV3-1 with TRBJ2-5; 12 bases map to TRBD2. V dropped 4 bases and J dropped 2; count of bases not matched to a gene: 5. There are 16 residues in the CDR3. Germline V gene sequence: CDR1 LGHDT, CDR2 YNNKEL (reference sequence). Here the CDR3 reads CASSPGLAGIQETQYF. The CDR3 DNA follows: TGTGCCAGCAGCCCCGGACTAGCGGGAATTCAAGAGACCCAGTACTTC.

This clonotype was counted a single time. The chain uses TRBV30 and TRBJ1-2; 10 bases agree with TRBD1. Per germline, CDR1 GTSNPN and CDR2 SVGIG (reference sequence). CDR3 size: 14 residues. The V segment lost 4 bases and the J segment 7 bases; nucleotides outside the gene matches: 9. The CDR3 nucleotides are TGTGCCTGGACCGGACAGGGGGGATACTTTGGCTACACCTTC. Translation: CAWTGQGGYFGYTF.

This sequence joins TRBV7-2 and TRBJ2-7; tentatively, D is TRBD1 (6 bases). Trimming cost V 5 bases and J 1 base, with 12 bases left between them. This CDR3 is built from 14 residues. Per the germline V gene, CDR1 is SGHTA and CDR2 is FQGNSA. CDR3 residues: CASSLRGRSYEQYF. In DNA, the CDR3 is TGTGCCAGCAGCCTCAGGGGCAGATCCTACGAGCAGTACTTC.